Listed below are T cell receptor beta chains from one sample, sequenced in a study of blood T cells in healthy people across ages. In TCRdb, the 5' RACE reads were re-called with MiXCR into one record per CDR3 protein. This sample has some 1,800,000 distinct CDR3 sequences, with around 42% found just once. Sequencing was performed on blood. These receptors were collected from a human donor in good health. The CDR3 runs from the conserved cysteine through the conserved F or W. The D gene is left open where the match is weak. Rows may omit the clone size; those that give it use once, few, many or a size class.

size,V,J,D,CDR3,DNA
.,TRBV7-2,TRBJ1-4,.,CASSLMGAGTNEELFF,TGTGCCAGCAGCTTGATGGGGGCTGGAACTAATGAAGAACTGTTTTTT
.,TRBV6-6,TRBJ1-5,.,CASSYGRSSNQPQHF,TGTGCCAGCAGTTATGGTCGGAGCTCTAATCAGCCCCAGCATTTT
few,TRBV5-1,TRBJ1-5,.,CASSLGPRDLEKEPQHF,TGCGCCAGCAGCTTGGGACCCCGGGACCTAGAGAAGGAGCCCCAGCATTTT
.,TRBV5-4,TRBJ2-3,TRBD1,CASRLLGQGISDTQYF,TGTGCCAGCAGATTATTAGGACAGGGAATTTCAGATACGCAGTATTTT
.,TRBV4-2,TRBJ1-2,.,CASSQPPEYGYTF,TGTGCCAGCAGCCAACCTCCGGAGTATGGCTACACCTTC
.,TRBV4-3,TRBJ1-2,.,CASSQEDSGRGDYGYTF,TGCGCCAGCAGCCAGGAGGATTCGGGCAGGGGTGACTATGGCTACACCTTC
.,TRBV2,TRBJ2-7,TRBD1,CASSEGTGVFYEQYF,TGTGCCAGCAGTGAAGGGACAGGGGTGTTCTACGAGCAGTACTTC
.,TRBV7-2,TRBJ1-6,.,CASSFQGENSPLHF,TGTGCCAGCAGCTTCCAGGGTGAAAATTCACCCCTCCACTTT
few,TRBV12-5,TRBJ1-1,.,CASGTLPADMAFF,TGTGCTAGTGGTACCCTCCCTGCGGACATGGCTTTCTTT
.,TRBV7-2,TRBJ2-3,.,CASSSASANQYF,TGTGCCAGCAGCTCTGCTAGCGCTAATCAGTATTTT
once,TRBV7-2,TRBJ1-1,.,CASSLTDGLTEAFF,TGTGCCAGCAGCTTAACCGACGGACTCACTGAAGCTTTCTTT
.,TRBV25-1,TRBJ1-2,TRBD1,CASSEFWTGENGYTF,TGTGCCAGCAGTGAATTCTGGACAGGGGAAAATGGCTACACCTTC
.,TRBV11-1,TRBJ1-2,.,CASSLVRDTLYGYTF,TGTGCCAGCAGCTTAGTGCGGGACACTCTTTATGGCTACACCTTC
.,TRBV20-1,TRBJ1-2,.,CSARATNRVYGYTF,TGCAGTGCTAGAGCCACTAACAGGGTCTATGGCTACACCTTC
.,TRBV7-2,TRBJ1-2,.,CASSLVVEGSYTF,TGTGCCAGCAGCTTAGTTGTGGAAGGTAGCTACACCTTC